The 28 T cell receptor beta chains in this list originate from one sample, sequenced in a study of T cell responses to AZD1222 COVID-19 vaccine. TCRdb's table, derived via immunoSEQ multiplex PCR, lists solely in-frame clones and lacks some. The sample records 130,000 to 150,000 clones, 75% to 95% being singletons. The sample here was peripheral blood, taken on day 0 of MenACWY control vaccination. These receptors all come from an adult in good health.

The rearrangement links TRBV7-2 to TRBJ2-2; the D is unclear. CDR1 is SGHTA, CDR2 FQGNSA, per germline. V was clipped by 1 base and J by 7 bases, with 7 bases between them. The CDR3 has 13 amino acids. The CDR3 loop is CASSLEVGGELFF. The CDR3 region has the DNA TGTGCCAGCAGCTTAGAAGTGGGCGGGGAGCTGTTTTTT.

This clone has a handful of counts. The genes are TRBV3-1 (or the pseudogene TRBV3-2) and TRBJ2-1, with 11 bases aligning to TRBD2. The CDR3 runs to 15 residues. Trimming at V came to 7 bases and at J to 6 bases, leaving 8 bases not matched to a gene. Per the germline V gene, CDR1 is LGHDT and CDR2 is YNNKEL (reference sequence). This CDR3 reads CASTTTSGSSNEQFF. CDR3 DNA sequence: TGTGCCAGCACCACAACTAGCGGGAGCTCCAATGAGCAGTTCTTC.

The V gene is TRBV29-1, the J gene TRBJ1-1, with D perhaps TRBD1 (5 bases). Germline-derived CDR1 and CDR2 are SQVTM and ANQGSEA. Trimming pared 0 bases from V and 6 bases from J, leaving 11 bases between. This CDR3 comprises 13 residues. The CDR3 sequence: CSVEDPREAEAFF. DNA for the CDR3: TGCAGCGTTGAAGATCCCAGGGAAGCTGAAGCTTTCTTT.

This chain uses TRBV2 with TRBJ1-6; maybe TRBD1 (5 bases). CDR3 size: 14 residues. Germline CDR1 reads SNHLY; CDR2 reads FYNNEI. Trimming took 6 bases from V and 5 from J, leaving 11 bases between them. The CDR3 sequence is CASSGTINNSPLHF. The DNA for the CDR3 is TGTGCCAGCAGCGGGACCATCAATAATTCACCCCTCCACTTT.

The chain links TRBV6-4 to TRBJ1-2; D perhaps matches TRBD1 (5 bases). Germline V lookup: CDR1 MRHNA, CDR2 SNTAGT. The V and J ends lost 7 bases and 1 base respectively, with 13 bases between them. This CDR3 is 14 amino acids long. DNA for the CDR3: TGTGCCAGCACCCCGACTAGGGGTAACTATGGCTACACCTTC. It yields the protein CASTPTRGNYGYTF.

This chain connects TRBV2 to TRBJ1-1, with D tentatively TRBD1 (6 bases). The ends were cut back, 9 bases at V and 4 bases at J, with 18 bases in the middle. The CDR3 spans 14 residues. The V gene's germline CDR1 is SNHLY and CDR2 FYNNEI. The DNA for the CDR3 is TGTGCCAGTATCTCATCCGGGGGGGCCACTGAAGCTTTCTTT. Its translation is CASISSGGATEAFF.

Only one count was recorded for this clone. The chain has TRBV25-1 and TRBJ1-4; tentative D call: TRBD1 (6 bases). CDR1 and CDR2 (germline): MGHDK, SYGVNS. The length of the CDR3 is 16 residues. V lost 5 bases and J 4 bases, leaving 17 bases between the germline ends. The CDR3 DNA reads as TGTGCCAGCAGTCCGCTGACAGGCCCGAATAATGAAAAACTGTTTTTT. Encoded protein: CASSPLTGPNNEKLFF.

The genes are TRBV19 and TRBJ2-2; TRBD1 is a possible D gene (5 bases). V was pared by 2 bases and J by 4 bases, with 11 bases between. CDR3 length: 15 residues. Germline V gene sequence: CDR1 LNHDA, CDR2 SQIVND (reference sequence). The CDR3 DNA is TGTGCCAGTAGTATAAGTGGGGCGAGCACCGGGGAGCTGTTTTTT. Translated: CASSISGASTGELFF.

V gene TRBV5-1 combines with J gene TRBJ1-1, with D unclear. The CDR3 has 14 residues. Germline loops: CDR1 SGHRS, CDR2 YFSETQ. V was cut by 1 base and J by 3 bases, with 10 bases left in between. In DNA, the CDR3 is TGCGCCAGCAGCTTGCCAGGACGTGACACTGAAGCTTTCTTT. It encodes CASSLPGRDTEAFF.

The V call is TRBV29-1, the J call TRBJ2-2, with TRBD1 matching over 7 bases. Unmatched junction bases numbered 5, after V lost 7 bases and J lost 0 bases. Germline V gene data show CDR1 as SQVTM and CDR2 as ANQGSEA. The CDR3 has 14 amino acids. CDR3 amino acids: CSARQGTNTGELFF. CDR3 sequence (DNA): TGCAGCGCACGACAGGGAACGAACACCGGGGAGCTGTTTTTT.

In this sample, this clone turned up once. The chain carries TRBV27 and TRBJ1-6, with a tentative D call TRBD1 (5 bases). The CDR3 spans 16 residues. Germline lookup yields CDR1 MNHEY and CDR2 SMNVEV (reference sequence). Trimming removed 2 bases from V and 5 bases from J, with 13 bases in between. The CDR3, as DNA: TGTGCCAGCAGTTTAGGGGGTTATTGGGATAATTCACCCCTCCACTTT. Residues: CASSLGGYWDNSPLHF.

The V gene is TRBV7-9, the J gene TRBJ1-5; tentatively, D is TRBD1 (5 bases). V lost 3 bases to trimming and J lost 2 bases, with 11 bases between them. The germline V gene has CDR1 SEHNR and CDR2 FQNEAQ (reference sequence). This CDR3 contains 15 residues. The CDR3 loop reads CASSLPGEGNQPQHF. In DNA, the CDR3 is TGTGCCAGCAGCTTGCCGGGGGAGGGCAATCAGCCCCAGCATTTT.

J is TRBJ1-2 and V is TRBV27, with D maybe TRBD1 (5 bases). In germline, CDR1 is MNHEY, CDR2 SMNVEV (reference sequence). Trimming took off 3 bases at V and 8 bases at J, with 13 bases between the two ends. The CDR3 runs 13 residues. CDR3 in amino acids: CASSLAGYQGYTF. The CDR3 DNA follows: TGTGCCAGCAGTTTGGCAGGGTATCAGGGCTACACCTTC.

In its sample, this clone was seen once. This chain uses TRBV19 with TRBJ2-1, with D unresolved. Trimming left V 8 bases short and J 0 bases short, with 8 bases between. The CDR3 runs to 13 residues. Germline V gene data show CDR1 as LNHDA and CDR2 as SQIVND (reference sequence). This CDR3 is CASRARSYNEQFF. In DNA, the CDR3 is TGTGCCAGTCGGGCGCGCTCCTACAATGAGCAGTTCTTC.

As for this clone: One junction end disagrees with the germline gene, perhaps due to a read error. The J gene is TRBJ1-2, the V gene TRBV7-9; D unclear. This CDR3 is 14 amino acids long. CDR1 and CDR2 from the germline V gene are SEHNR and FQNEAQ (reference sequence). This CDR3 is CASTQLTDNHGYTF. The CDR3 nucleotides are TGTGCCAGCACCCAGTTGACGGATAACCATGGCTACACCTTC.

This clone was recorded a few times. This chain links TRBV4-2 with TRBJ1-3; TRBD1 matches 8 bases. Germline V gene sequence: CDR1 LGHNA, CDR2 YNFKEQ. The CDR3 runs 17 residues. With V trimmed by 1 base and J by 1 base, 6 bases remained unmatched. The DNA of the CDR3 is TGTGCCAGCAGCCAAGGGGAGCAGGGGGCGTCTGGAAACACCATATATTTT. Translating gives CASSQGEQGASGNTIYF.

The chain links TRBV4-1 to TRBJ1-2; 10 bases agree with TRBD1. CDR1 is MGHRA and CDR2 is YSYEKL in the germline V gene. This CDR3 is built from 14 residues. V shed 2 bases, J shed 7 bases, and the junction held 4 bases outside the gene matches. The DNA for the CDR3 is TGCGCCAGCAGCCAAACCGGGACAGGGGTTGGCTACACCTTC. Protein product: CASSQTGTGVGYTF.

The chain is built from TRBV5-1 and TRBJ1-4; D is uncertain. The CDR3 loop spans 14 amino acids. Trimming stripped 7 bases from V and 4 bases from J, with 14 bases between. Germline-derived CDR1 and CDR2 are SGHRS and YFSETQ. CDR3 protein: CASSLSSGNEKLFF. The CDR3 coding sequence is TGCGCCAGCTCCCTATCGTCGGGTAATGAAAAACTGTTTTTT.

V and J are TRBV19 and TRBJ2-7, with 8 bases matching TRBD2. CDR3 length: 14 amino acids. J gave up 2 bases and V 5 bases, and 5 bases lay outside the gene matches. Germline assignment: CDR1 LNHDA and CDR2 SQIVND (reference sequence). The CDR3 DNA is TGTGCCAGTAGTGCGGGGGGAGACACCTACGAGCAGTACTTC. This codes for CASSAGGDTYEQYF.

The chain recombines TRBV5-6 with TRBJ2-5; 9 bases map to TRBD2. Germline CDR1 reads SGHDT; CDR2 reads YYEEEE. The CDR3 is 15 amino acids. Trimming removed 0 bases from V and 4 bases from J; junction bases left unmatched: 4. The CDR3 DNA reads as TGTGCCAGCAGCTTGGTAGCGGGGGCGGGAGAGACCCAGTACTTC. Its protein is CASSLVAGAGETQYF.

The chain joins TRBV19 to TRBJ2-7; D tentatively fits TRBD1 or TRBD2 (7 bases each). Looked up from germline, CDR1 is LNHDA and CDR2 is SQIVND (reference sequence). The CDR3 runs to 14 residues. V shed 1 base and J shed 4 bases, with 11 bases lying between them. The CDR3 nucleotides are TGTGCCAGTAGTATAGGACAGGGAGGGTACGAGCAGTACTTC. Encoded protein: CASSIGQGGYEQYF.

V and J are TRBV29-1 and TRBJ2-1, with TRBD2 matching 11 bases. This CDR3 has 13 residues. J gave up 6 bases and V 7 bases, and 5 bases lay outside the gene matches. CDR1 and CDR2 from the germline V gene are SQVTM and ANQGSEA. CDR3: CSAGLADRNEQFF. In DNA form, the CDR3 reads TGCAGCGCGGGACTAGCGGACCGCAATGAGCAGTTCTTC.

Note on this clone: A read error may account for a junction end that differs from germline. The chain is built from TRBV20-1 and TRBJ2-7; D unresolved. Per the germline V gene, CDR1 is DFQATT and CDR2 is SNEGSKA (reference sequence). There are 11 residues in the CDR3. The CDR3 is CSARDKSRPDF. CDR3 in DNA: TGCAGTGCTAGAGATAAGTCCAGGCCGGACTTC.

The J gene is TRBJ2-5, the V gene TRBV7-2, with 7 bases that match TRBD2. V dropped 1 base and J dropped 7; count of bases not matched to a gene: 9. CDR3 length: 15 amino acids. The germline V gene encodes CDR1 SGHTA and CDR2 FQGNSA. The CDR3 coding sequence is TGTGCCAGCAGCTTAGTGGCGGGAGCGAGAGGGACCCAGTACTTC. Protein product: CASSLVAGARGTQYF.

CDR3 in amino acids: CASSSSPGNQPQHF. CDR3 nucleotides: TGTGCCAGCAGCTCGTCACCGGGCAATCAGCCCCAGCATTTT. V and J are TRBV7-9 and TRBJ1-5; D gene uncertain. The CDR3 consists of 14 residues. CDR1 and CDR2 (germline): SEHNR, FQNEAQ (reference sequence). Trimming took 4 bases from V and 2 from J, leaving 9 bases between them.

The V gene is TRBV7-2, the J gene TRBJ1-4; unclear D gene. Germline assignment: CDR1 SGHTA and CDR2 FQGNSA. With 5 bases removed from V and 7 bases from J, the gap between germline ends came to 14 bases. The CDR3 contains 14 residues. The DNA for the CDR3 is TGTGCCAGCAGCGAGATTAGCTGGGGTGAAAAACTGTTTTTT. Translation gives CASSEISWGEKLFF.

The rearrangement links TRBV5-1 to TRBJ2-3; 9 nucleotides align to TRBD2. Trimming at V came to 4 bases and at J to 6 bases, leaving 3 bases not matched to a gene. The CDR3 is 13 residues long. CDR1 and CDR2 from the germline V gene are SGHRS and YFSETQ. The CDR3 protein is CASSGTSKDTQYF. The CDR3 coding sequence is TGCGCCAGCAGCGGGACTAGCAAGGATACGCAGTATTTT. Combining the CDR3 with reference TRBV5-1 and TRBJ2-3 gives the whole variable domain KAGVTQTPRYLIKTRGQQVTLSCSPISGHRSVSWYQQTPGQGLQFLFEYFSETQRNKGNFPGRFSGRQFSNSRSEMNVSTLELGDSALYLCASSGTSKDTQYFGPGTRLTVL.

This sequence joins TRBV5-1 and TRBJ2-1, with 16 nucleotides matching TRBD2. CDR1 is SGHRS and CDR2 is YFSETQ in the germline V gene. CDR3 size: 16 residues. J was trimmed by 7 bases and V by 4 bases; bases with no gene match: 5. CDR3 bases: TGCGCCAGCAGCCCGGGACTAGCGGGAGGGTGGAATGAGCAGTTCTTC. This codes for CASSPGLAGGWNEQFF. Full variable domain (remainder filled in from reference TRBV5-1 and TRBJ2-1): KAGVTQTPRYLIKTRGQQVTLSCSPISGHRSVSWYQQTPGQGLQFLFEYFSETQRNKGNFPGRFSGRQFSNSRSEMNVSTLELGDSALYLCASSPGLAGGWNEQFFGPGTRLTVL.